Each of the 30 T cell receptor beta chains below was sequenced from the same sample in a study of T-cell memory formation after mild COVID-19. TCRdb used MiXCR to reprocess the 5' RACE reads, holding one entry per CDR3 protein. The repertoire has around 320,000 distinct CDR3 sequences, roughly a fifth of them found once; the top ten carry approximately 21%. The sequenced sample was PBMCs or a T cell subset sorted from them (not recorded which). The source of these receptors is a man aged 18 to 29 who had mild COVID-19 (a few samples of this study predate the infection). Cell type and time point are not known.

This clonotype was observed a few times. This chain joins TRBV6-1 and TRBJ2-7; D ambiguous. The CDR3 runs to 15 residues. The V end lost 2 bases, the J end lost 0 bases, and 11 bases lay between the germline ends. Germline V gives CDR1 MNHNS, CDR2 SASEGT. The CDR3 sequence: CASSERPSGSYEQYV. CDR3 in DNA: TGTGCCAGCAGTGAAAGGCCTTCGGGCTCCTACGAGCAGTACGTC.

This clonotype was observed a few times. V is TRBV12-3 or TRBV12-4 and J is TRBJ2-7; D unresolved. This CDR3 is 10 amino acids long. V gave up 11 bases and J gave up 2 bases, with 7 bases separating them. The CDR3 DNA sequence: TGTGCCGCCGCGGCCTACGAGCAGTACGTC. It codes for CAAAAYEQYV.

The chain is built from TRBV7-2 and TRBJ1-2; maybe TRBD1 (6 bases). This CDR3 contains 13 residues. The V gene's germline CDR1 is SGHTA and CDR2 FQGNSA. V dropped 4 bases and J dropped 4 bases, with 10 bases sitting between them. The CDR3 DNA sequence: TGTGCCAGCAGCTCGGGACAATTCTATGGCTACACCTTC. It specifies CASSSGQFYGYTF. The whole variable domain, remainder taken from reference TRBV7-2 and TRBJ1-2, is GAGVSQSPSNKVTEKGKDVELRCDPISGHTALYWYRQSLGQGLEFLIYFQGNSAPDKSGLPSDRFSAERTGGSVSTLTIQRTQQEDSAVYLCASSSGQFYGYTFGSGTRLTVV.

This clonotype was found a few times. The rearrangement links TRBV5-1 to TRBJ2-5; the D gene could be TRBD1 or TRBD2 (5 bases each). The CDR3 length is 17 residues. Trimming left V 0 bases short and J 5 bases short, with 20 bases between. Germline V gene lookup returns CDR1 SGHRS and CDR2 YFSETQ. The CDR3 reads CASSLAGRGRVGETQYF. CDR3 in DNA: TGCGCCAGCAGCTTGGCCGGACGGGGCCGTGTGGGGGAGACCCAGTACTTC.

The chain joins TRBV24-1 to TRBJ2-2, with D perhaps matching TRBD2 (7 bases). The CDR3 is 17 residues long. Trimming removed 9 bases from V and 6 bases from J, with 25 bases in between. Germline lookup yields CDR1 KGHDR and CDR2 SFDVKD. CDR3 sequence (DNA): TGTGCCACCTCTCCGGGACTACTGAAGGGGGGCTCCGGGGAGCTGTTTTTT. Translating gives CATSPGLLKGGSGELFF.

This rearrangement joins TRBV6-2 or TRBV6-3 to TRBJ2-1, with D possibly being TRBD2 (6 bases). V lost 8 bases and J 9 bases, leaving 11 bases between the germline ends. Per germline, CDR1 MNHEY and CDR2 SVGEGT. The CDR3 is 11 residues long. For the CDR3, the DNA is TGTGCCAGCCGACTAGGGAGTGAGCAGTTCTTC. It encodes CASRLGSEQFF.

The table lists this clonotype with a few counts. The chain employs TRBV29-1 and TRBJ2-3, with 8 bases that match TRBD2. The germline V gene encodes CDR1 SQVTM and CDR2 ANQGSEA. The CDR3 covers 16 residues. The V and J ends lost 3 bases and 0 bases, in that order; junction bases with no gene match: 8. The CDR3, as DNA: TGCAGCGTTGAGGGGGCTAGCGGGCCTAGCACAGATACGCAGTATTTT. As protein: CSVEGASGPSTDTQYF.

This rearrangement joins TRBV6-5 to TRBJ2-1, with no clear D. Trimming left V 4 bases short and J 10 bases short, with 8 bases between. Germline CDR1 reads MNHEY; CDR2 reads SVGAGI. The CDR3 length is 11 residues. This CDR3 is CASSSLVEQFF. In DNA, the CDR3 is TGTGCCAGCAGTTCCCTAGTGGAGCAGTTCTTC.

Concerning this clonotype: A much larger clonotype is one base distant, so this may be a read error. This chain joins TRBV29-1 and TRBJ1-1, with D perhaps matching TRBD1 (5 bases). Trimming removed 4 bases at V and 0 bases at J, with 15 bases between. The germline V gene encodes CDR1 SQVTM and CDR2 ANQGSEA. The CDR3 extends over 15 amino acids. The CDR3 loop reads CSVGPGWGMNTEAFF. DNA for the CDR3: TGCAGCGTTGGGCCAGGGTGGGGGATGAACACTGAAGCTTTCTTT.

CDR3 sequence: CASSSSRRDRGYTGELFF. In nucleotides, the CDR3 is TGTGCCAGCAGCTCCTCCCGCCGGGACAGGGGGTACACCGGGGAGCTGTTTTTT. The rearrangement joins TRBV7-9 to TRBJ2-2, with TRBD1 matching 11 bases. The CDR3 contains 18 residues. V shed 4 bases and J 3 bases; nucleotides not matched to a gene: 10. The germline V gene has CDR1 SEHNR and CDR2 FQNEAQ (reference sequence).

This clonotype was found a few times. This chain links TRBV7-9 with TRBJ2-2; D is unclear. Germline CDR1 reads SEHNR; CDR2 reads FQNEAQ (reference sequence). V was pared by 2 bases and J by 4 bases, with 5 bases between. This CDR3 region has 13 residues. The CDR3 loop is CASSLPVTGELFF. Written as DNA, the CDR3 is TGTGCCAGCAGCTTACCAGTCACCGGGGAGCTGTTTTTT.

This clonotype was detected only a few times. This rearrangement joins TRBV9 to TRBJ1-1; the D is unclear. CDR1 is SGDLS and CDR2 is YYNGEE in the germline V gene. V was trimmed by 4 bases and J by 5 bases, leaving 12 bases between them. This CDR3 has 13 amino acids. The CDR3 spells CASSLTVGTEAFF. For the CDR3, the DNA is TGTGCCAGCAGCTTAACAGTGGGGACTGAAGCTTTCTTT.

At least ten counts were recorded for this clonotype. The chain has TRBV11-2 and TRBJ1-2, with D tentatively TRBD1 (5 bases). The V end was cut by 5 bases, the J end by 4 bases, with 14 bases between. Germline CDR1 and CDR2: SGHAT and FQNNGV. CDR3 length: 14 amino acids. In DNA, the CDR3 is TGTGCCAGCAGCATCCCCGGGGCCCCCTATGGCTACACCTTC. It translates to CASSIPGAPYGYTF. The full variable domain, rest sourced from reference TRBV11-2 and TRBJ1-2, is EAGVAQSPRYKIIEKRQSVAFWCNPISGHATLYWYQQILGQGPKLLIQFQNNGVVDDSQLPKDRFSAERLKGVDSTLKIQPAKLEDSAVYLCASSIPGAPYGYTFGSGTRLTVV.

This clonotype was counted a few times. The chain couples TRBV29-1 to TRBJ2-5, with 9 bases identical to TRBD1. The germline V gene has CDR1 SQVTM and CDR2 ANQGSEA. The CDR3 runs 13 residues. J gave up 4 bases and V 8 bases, and 8 bases lay outside the gene matches. CDR3 nucleotide sequence: TGCAGCCACGGACAGGGGCGAGGAGAGACCCAGTACTTC. This codes for CSHGQGRGETQYF.

The chain joins TRBV25-1 to TRBJ2-5; perhaps TRBD1 as D (6 bases). CDR1 MGHDK and CDR2 SYGVNS come from the germline V gene. V was shortened by 5 bases and J by 4 bases, with 17 bases between the two germline ends. The CDR3 consists of 15 residues. CDR3 sequence reads: CASSWTAQSRETQYF. The CDR3, as DNA: TGTGCCAGCAGTTGGACAGCACAAAGTCGAGAGACCCAGTACTTC.

This clonotype has just a few counts. The chain's CDR3 is CASSHHSTDTQYF. The DNA of the CDR3 is TGTGCCAGCAGCCACCATAGCACAGATACGCAGTATTTT. V is TRBV12-3 or TRBV12-4 and J is TRBJ2-3; D is uncertain. The ends were cut back, 6 bases at V and 0 bases at J, with 7 bases in the middle. There are 13 residues in the CDR3.

The rearrangement uses TRBV6-5 and TRBJ1-1; D call uncertain. This CDR3 contains 14 residues. CDR1 is MNHEY, CDR2 SVGAGI, per germline. V dropped 0 bases and J dropped 8 bases, with 13 bases sitting between them. This CDR3 reads CASSYSTVIKEAFF. CDR3 sequence (DNA): TGTGCCAGCAGTTACTCGACCGTAATTAAGGAAGCTTTCTTT.

This clonotype showed up just a few times. This chain connects TRBV6-2 or TRBV6-3 to TRBJ2-1; 7 nucleotides match TRBD1. The CDR3 contains 16 residues. With V trimmed by 0 bases and J by 5 bases, 7 bases remained unmatched. Germline V gene data show CDR1 as MNHEY and CDR2 as SVGEGT. The CDR3: CASSYSWDRDNNEQFF. CDR3 coding DNA: TGTGCCAGCAGTTACTCGTGGGACAGAGATAACAATGAGCAGTTCTTC.

This chain uses TRBV5-1 with TRBJ2-7, with 9 positions matching TRBD1. The CDR3 runs to 12 residues. CDR1 is SGHRS and CDR2 is YFSETQ in the germline V gene. Trimming at V came to 4 bases and at J to 9 bases, leaving 5 bases not matched to a gene. The CDR3 region is CASSRQGEWQYF. CDR3 in DNA: TGCGCCAGCAGCCGACAGGGGGAGTGGCAGTACTTC. The complete variable domain, with remaining parts taken from reference TRBV5-1 and TRBJ2-7, reads KAGVTQTPRYLIKTRGQQVTLSCSPISGHRSVSWYQQTPGQGLQFLFEYFSETQRNKGNFPGRFSGRQFSNSRSEMNVSTLELGDSALYLCASSRQGEWQYFGPGTRLTVT.

This chain uses TRBV7-2 with TRBJ2-1; 8 bases map to TRBD2. The length of the CDR3 is 14 residues. CDR1 and CDR2 (germline): SGHTA, FQGNSA. J was trimmed by 6 bases and V by 2 bases; bases with no gene match: 3. The CDR3 region is CASSLPGLVNEQFF. CDR3 coding DNA: TGTGCCAGCAGCTTACCGGGACTAGTCAATGAGCAGTTCTTC.

The V and J genes are TRBV2 and TRBJ2-3; weak D call: TRBD1 (5 bases). Deletions cut 9 bases from V and 4 bases from J, with 17 bases between. This CDR3 region has 14 residues. Germline values: CDR1 SNHLY, CDR2 FYNNEI. The CDR3: CARNRAGIPDTQYF. Written as DNA, the CDR3 is TGTGCCAGAAACCGGGCAGGGATCCCAGATACGCAGTATTTT.

A few counts support this clonotype. The DNA for the CDR3 is TGTGCCAGCAGACAAACAGGGGTAAGCTCCTACGAGCAGTACGTC. Translating gives CASRQTGVSSYEQYV. This chain joins TRBV5-6 and TRBJ2-7, with 7 bases fitting TRBD1. The CDR3 runs 15 residues. Germline V gives CDR1 SGHDT, CDR2 YYEEEE. V lost 5 bases and J lost 0; bases outside the gene matches: 8.

V is TRBV20-1 and J is TRBJ1-2; D not resolved. The CDR3 is made up of 15 amino acids. The ends were cut back, 3 bases at V and 8 bases at J, with 22 bases in the middle. Germline V gene lookup returns CDR1 DFQATT and CDR2 SNEGSKA (reference sequence). The CDR3 spells CSASAALTPWIGYTF. The DNA for the CDR3 is TGCAGTGCTAGCGCAGCGTTAACCCCATGGATCGGCTACACCTTC.

The chain joins TRBV12-3 or TRBV12-4 to TRBJ2-1; 13 nucleotides agree with TRBD2. Unmatched junction bases numbered 7, after V lost 7 bases and J lost 7 bases. This CDR3 is 15 amino acids long. The CDR3, as DNA: TGTGCCAGCACTTCCGGGACTAGCGGGGTAAATGAGCAGTTCTTC. This sequence encodes CASTSGTSGVNEQFF.

This clonotype was seen a handful of times. V and J are TRBV10-2 and TRBJ1-5; 9 bases are shared with TRBD1. The CDR3 covers 14 residues. The germline gives CDR1 WSHSY, CDR2 SAAADI. The trim removed 8 bases at V and 1 base at J, leaving 3 bases unmatched. The CDR3 region has the DNA TGCGCCAGCGGGGGGACAGGGAGCAATCAGCCCCAGCATTTT. Its protein product is CASGGTGSNQPQHF.

This rearrangement joins TRBV7-8 to TRBJ1-3; D uncertain. The V gene's germline CDR1 is SGHVS and CDR2 FQNEAQ. The ends were cut back, 5 bases at V and 4 bases at J, with 9 bases in the middle. The CDR3 covers 13 residues. For the CDR3, the DNA is TGTGCCAGCAGCCTGCCGGAGGGAAACACCATATATTTT. Its translation: CASSLPEGNTIYF.

This chain uses TRBV30 with TRBJ2-1; TRBD1 matches 8 bases. J lost 8 bases, V lost 5 bases, and 8 bases had no gene match. The CDR3 sequence is 13 residues long. The germline CDR1 and CDR2 sequences are GTSNPN and SVGIG (reference sequence). The CDR3 sequence: CAWGSPTGDEQFF. Written as DNA, the CDR3 is TGTGCCTGGGGATCCCCGACAGGGGATGAGCAGTTCTTC.

This clonotype has more than one count but fewer than ten. In DNA form, the CDR3 reads TGCGCCAGCAGCTTTTCCGAGGGCGGCGAGCAGTACGTC. It translates to CASSFSEGGEQYV. V is TRBV5-1 and J is TRBJ2-7; TRBD2 might be the D (5 bases). CDR1 and CDR2 (germline): SGHRS, YFSETQ. Between the trimmed V and J ends, which lost 2 bases and 6 bases, there was a span of 12 bases. The CDR3 covers 13 residues.

A few counts support this clonotype. The V gene is TRBV6-2 or TRBV6-3, the J gene TRBJ1-5; 8 bases are shared with TRBD1. V shed 4 bases and J 7 bases; nucleotides not matched to a gene: 3. Germline CDR1 MNHEY, CDR2 SVGEGT. CDR3 length: 13 residues. The CDR3 DNA reads TGTGCCAGCAGTTCCAGGGGGCCCCAGCCCCAGCATTTT. Translated, it gives CASSSRGPQPQHF.

A few counts support this clonotype. J is TRBJ1-2 and V is TRBV5-4; 11 positions match TRBD1. There are 15 residues in the CDR3. CDR1 SGHNT and CDR2 YYREEE come from the germline V gene (reference sequence). Trimming took 3 bases from V and 5 from J; bases not matched to a gene: 6. In DNA form, the CDR3 reads TGTGCCAGCAGCTCCGGACAGGGGGCATGGTATGGCTACACCTTC. Its translation: CASSSGQGAWYGYTF.